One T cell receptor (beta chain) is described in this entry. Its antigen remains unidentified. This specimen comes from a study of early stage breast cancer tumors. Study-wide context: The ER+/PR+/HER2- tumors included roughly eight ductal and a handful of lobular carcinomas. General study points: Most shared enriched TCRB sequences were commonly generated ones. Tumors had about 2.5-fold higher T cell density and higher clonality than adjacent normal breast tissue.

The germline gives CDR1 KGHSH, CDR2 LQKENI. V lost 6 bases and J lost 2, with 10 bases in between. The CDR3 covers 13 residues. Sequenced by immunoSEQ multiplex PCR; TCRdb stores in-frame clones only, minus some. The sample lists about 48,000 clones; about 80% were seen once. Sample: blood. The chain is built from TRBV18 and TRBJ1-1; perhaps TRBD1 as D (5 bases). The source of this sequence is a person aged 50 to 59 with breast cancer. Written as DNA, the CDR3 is TGTGCCAGCTCGCCGACAGTAAACACTGAAGCTTTCTTT. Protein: CASSPTVNTEAFF.